Each of the 30 T cell receptor beta chains below was sequenced from the same sample in a study of OX40 agonist ivuxolimab in advanced cancers. Generated by immunoSEQ multiplex PCR, the TCRdb table keeps only in-frame clones and is missing some. The sample lists fewer than 55,000 clones, approximately 84% seen once, with 6% to 7% in the top ten. The sample consisted of CD4+ or CD8+ T cells sorted from blood, taken in a trial of the OX40 agonist ivuxolimab. The receptors here all came from an adult with an advanced solid tumor such as melanoma, head and neck, liver or kidney cancer.

The chain joins TRBV11-2 to TRBJ2-7; D is perhaps TRBD2 (6 bases). Germline V gives CDR1 SGHAT, CDR2 FQNNGV. The CDR3 sequence is 14 residues long. V was trimmed by 4 bases and J by 2 bases, leaving 12 bases between them. The CDR3 here is CASSSASGPYEQYF. The CDR3, as DNA: TGTGCCAGCAGCTCTGCCAGCGGGCCCTACGAGCAGTACTTC.

The chain has TRBV21-1 and TRBJ2-7; TRBD2, the table's D call, lacks a check against the DNA. TRBV21-1 is given as a pseudogene. The CDR3 totals 16 residues. The CDR3 coding sequence is TGTGCCAGCAGCAAACAACGGCGGGAGAAAACCTACGAGCAGTACTTC. Its translation: CASSKQRREKTYEQYF.

This sequence joins TRBV5-1 and TRBJ2-3; a weak D match, TRBD2 (5 bases). The CDR3 is 14 residues long. V lost 0 bases and J lost 5, with 10 bases in between. In germline, CDR1 is SGHRS, CDR2 YFSETQ. As DNA, the CDR3 is TGCGCCAGCAGCTTGGCACAAACTAGAGATACGCAGTATTTT. Translating gives CASSLAQTRDTQYF.

This chain connects TRBV29-1 to TRBJ1-1; D ambiguous. The CDR3 extends over 14 amino acids. CDR1 SQVTM and CDR2 ANQGSEA come from the germline V gene. Trimming shortened V by 8 bases and J by 4 bases, and 20 bases separated the two germline ends. In nucleotides, the CDR3 is TGCAGCACCCTGTCGAGACAAAGAGGCACTGAAGCTTTCTTT. This encodes CSTLSRQRGTEAFF.

This sequence joins TRBV6-5 and TRBJ1-2, with D hard to call. Germline CDR1 reads MNHEY; CDR2 reads SVGAGI. Trimming left V 0 bases short and J 3 bases short, with 5 bases between. The CDR3 has 13 amino acids. The CDR3 DNA follows: TGTGCCAGCAGTTACTCCCAATACTATGGCTACACCTTC. Amino acids: CASSYSQYYGYTF.

The chain uses TRBV19 and TRBJ1-2, with D unclear. Germline V gene data show CDR1 as LNHDA and CDR2 as SQIVND (reference sequence). The V end was cut by 1 base, the J end by 2 bases, with 8 bases between. The CDR3 spans 14 residues. CDR3 protein: CASSIADVNYGYTF. The CDR3 DNA reads as TGTGCCAGTAGTATAGCGGACGTGAACTATGGCTACACCTTC.

The chain is built from TRBV5-1 and TRBJ2-1; 10 bases fit TRBD2. The CDR3 extends over 15 amino acids. The V segment lost 0 bases and the J segment 6 bases; nucleotides outside the gene matches: 3. CDR1 is SGHRS and CDR2 is YFSETQ in the germline V gene. The CDR3, as DNA: TGCGCCAGCAGCTTGGGCCTAGCGGGAGCCAATGAGCAGTTCTTC. Protein sequence: CASSLGLAGANEQFF. The variable domain in full, completed from reference TRBV5-1 and TRBJ2-1, reads KAGVTQTPRYLIKTRGQQVTLSCSPISGHRSVSWYQQTPGQGLQFLFEYFSETQRNKGNFPGRFSGRQFSNSRSEMNVSTLELGDSALYLCASSLGLAGANEQFFGPGTRLTVL.

The J gene is TRBJ1-3, the V gene TRBV30; D is perhaps TRBD1 (5 bases). The length of the CDR3 is 14 residues. Germline lookup yields CDR1 GTSNPN and CDR2 SVGIG (reference sequence). The germline V and J ends were trimmed by 7 bases and 2 bases, with 15 bases remaining between them. CDR3 sequence: CAFRRGVTGNTIYF. CDR3 in DNA: TGTGCCTTCAGACGGGGGGTCACTGGAAACACCATATATTTT.

The chain recombines TRBV7-6 with TRBJ2-7, with unresolved D. The CDR3 extends over 14 amino acids. Germline CDR1 SGHVS, CDR2 FNYEAQ. Trimming shortened V by 5 bases and J by 1 base, and 12 bases separated the two germline ends. CDR3 in amino acids: CASSPLIGSYEQYF. In DNA form, the CDR3 reads TGTGCCAGCAGCCCCCTTATCGGGTCCTACGAGCAGTACTTC.

This chain uses TRBV6-5 with TRBJ2-1; D is possibly TRBD2 (6 bases). Germline CDR1 is MNHEY and CDR2 is SVGAGI. Trimming cost V 0 bases and J 0 bases, with 9 bases left between them. CDR3 size: 16 residues. In nucleotides, the CDR3 is TGTGCCAGCAGTTACTCGGGGGGTTTCTCCTACAATGAGCAGTTCTTC. Its translation is CASSYSGGFSYNEQFF.

The CDR3 loop is CASRRLGYGYTF. Written as DNA, the CDR3 is TGTGCCAGCAGAAGACTTGGGTATGGCTACACCTTC. The chain uses TRBV2 and TRBJ1-2; D is unclear. Germline CDR1 reads SNHLY; CDR2 reads FYNNEI. The CDR3 contains 12 residues. V was cut by 6 bases and J by 5 bases, with 10 bases left in between. Full variable domain (rest looked up from reference TRBV2 and TRBJ1-2): EPEVTQTPSHQVTQMGQEVILRCVPISNHLYFYWYRQILGQKVEFLVSFYNNEISEKSEIFDDQFSVERPDGSNFTLKIRSTKLEDSAMYFCASRRLGYGYTFGSGTRLTVV.

This chain joins TRBV9 and TRBJ1-3; 9 bases fit TRBD1. Germline V gene data show CDR1 as SGDLS and CDR2 as YYNGEE. J gave up 1 base and V 3 bases, and 2 bases lay outside the gene matches. The CDR3 extends over 15 amino acids. The CDR3 reads CASSAQGASGNTIYF. CDR3 coding DNA: TGTGCCAGCAGCGCACAGGGGGCGTCTGGAAACACCATATATTTT.

The chain is built from TRBV2 and TRBJ1-5; unclear D gene. V was trimmed by 0 bases and J by 10 bases, leaving 10 bases between them. Germline CDR1 and CDR2: SNHLY and FYNNEI. The CDR3 has 13 residues. DNA for the CDR3: TGTGCCAGCAGTGAAGCGCTGGGCACACCCCAGCATTTT. It encodes CASSEALGTPQHF.

The CDR3 sequence is CASSQGVFTQYF. CDR3 in DNA: TGCGCCAGCAGCCAAGGAGTCTTTACGCAGTATTTT. The chain uses TRBV4-1 and TRBJ2-3; D unclear. V was pared by 1 base and J by 8 bases, with 7 bases between. The CDR3 totals 12 residues. Looked up from germline, CDR1 is MGHRA and CDR2 is YSYEKL.

V gene TRBV6-5 combines with J gene TRBJ1-1; 8 positions agree with TRBD1. V was clipped by 5 bases and J by 6 bases; unmatched bases: 8. The CDR3 consists of 14 residues. Germline V gene data show CDR1 as MNHEY and CDR2 as SVGAGI. Here the CDR3 reads CASSGRTGWAEAFF. The CDR3, as DNA: TGTGCCAGCAGTGGTCGGACAGGGTGGGCTGAAGCTTTCTTT.

The genes are TRBV5-6 and TRBJ1-5, with D perhaps TRBD1 (5 bases). V was pared by 3 bases and J by 5 bases, with 15 bases between. CDR3 length equals 15 residues. Germline CDR1 reads SGHDT; CDR2 reads YYEEEE. The CDR3 nucleotides are TGTGCCAGCAGCTCCCGGGACGGAACCGATCAGCCCCAGCATTTT. Translating gives CASSSRDGTDQPQHF.

This sequence joins TRBV28 and TRBJ2-7; possibly TRBD1 or TRBD2 for D (6 bases each). V lost 5 bases and J lost 2, with 16 bases in between. The CDR3 loop spans 15 amino acids. Germline values: CDR1 MDHEN, CDR2 SYDVKM. CDR3 amino acids: CASSGGGTSTYEQYF. CDR3 sequence (DNA): TGTGCCAGCAGTGGAGGGGGGACTTCTACCTACGAGCAGTACTTC.

In DNA, the CDR3 is TGTGCCAGCAGCCGACCGGGGGAATATTCACCCCTCCACTTT. This codes for CASSRPGEYSPLHF. The V and J genes are TRBV7-2 and TRBJ1-6; D perhaps matches TRBD1 (5 bases). The CDR3 totals 14 residues. V shed 5 bases and J shed 8 bases, with 13 bases lying between them. Looked up from germline, CDR1 is SGHTA and CDR2 is FQGNSA.

This clone is termed medium-sized. The genes are TRBV28 and TRBJ1-5; no clear D gene. From germline, CDR1 is MDHEN and CDR2 SYDVKM. The V end lost 2 bases, the J end lost 3 bases, and 5 bases lay between the germline ends. This CDR3 contains 13 residues. The CDR3, as DNA: TGTGCCAGCAGTTTAAGCCACAATCAGCCCCAGCATTTT. It codes for CASSLSHNQPQHF.

This clone occurred a few times. The chain recombines TRBV5-1 with TRBJ2-1; the D gene is possibly TRBD2 (6 bases). CDR1 SGHRS and CDR2 YFSETQ come from the germline V gene. The V and J ends lost 0 bases and 3 bases respectively, with 10 bases between them. CDR3 length equals 15 residues. CDR3 sequence reads: CASSLAGRGYNEQFF. The CDR3, as DNA: TGCGCCAGCAGCTTGGCCGGGCGGGGCTACAATGAGCAGTTCTTC.

The genes are TRBV19 and TRBJ1-1; no reliable D call. The germline V gene has CDR1 LNHDA and CDR2 SQIVND (reference sequence). This CDR3 has 15 amino acids. Trimming took off 6 bases at V and 2 bases at J, with 16 bases between the two ends. CDR3 region: CASSHLGQRNTEAFF. In DNA, the CDR3 is TGTGCCAGTAGCCACCTAGGGCAAAGAAACACTGAAGCTTTCTTT.

J is TRBJ1-2 and V is TRBV29-1, with 7 positions matching TRBD1. The V gene end was trimmed by 6 bases and the J gene end by 7 bases; junction bases not matched to a gene: 11. This CDR3 spans 13 amino acids. The germline CDR1 and CDR2 sequences are SQVTM and ANQGSEA. This CDR3 is CSVETGMGAGYTF. In DNA form, the CDR3 reads TGCAGCGTCGAGACAGGGATGGGTGCTGGCTACACCTTC. Together with reference TRBV29-1 and TRBJ1-2, the CDR3 gives the full variable domain: SAVISQKPSRDICQRGTSLTIQCQVDSQVTMMFWYRQQPGQSLTLIATANQGSEATYESGFVIDKFPISRPNLTFSTLTVSNMSPEDSSIYLCSVETGMGAGYTFGSGTRLTVV.

This clone turned up a few times. The CDR3 loop is CASSLRTGELFF. In nucleotides, the CDR3 is TGCGCCAGCAGCCTCCGTACCGGGGAGCTGTTTTTT. The chain couples TRBV4-1 to TRBJ2-2; no clear D. V dropped 4 bases and J dropped 5 bases, with 5 bases sitting between them. The germline V gene encodes CDR1 MGHRA and CDR2 YSYEKL. The CDR3 spans 12 residues.

This chain connects TRBV5-1 to TRBJ2-7, with D perhaps TRBD1 (5 bases). The CDR3 has 14 residues. V dropped 0 bases and J dropped 1 base, with 8 bases sitting between them. Germline V gene sequence: CDR1 SGHRS, CDR2 YFSETQ. The CDR3 DNA reads TGCGCCAGCAGCTTGGCAGGGCTATCCTACGAGCAGTACTTC. Protein product: CASSLAGLSYEQYF.

The chain uses TRBV5-7 and TRBJ1-1, with D hard to call. TRBV5-7 is marked as an open reading frame, function uncertain. The CDR3 covers 16 residues. Deletions cut 4 bases from V and 2 bases from J, with 18 bases between. This CDR3 reads CASSLIITTTNTEAFF. CDR3 DNA: TGTGCCAGCAGCCTCATTATAACGACAACAAACACTGAAGCTTTCTTT.

Only one count was recorded for this clone. This CDR3 reads CASGDMRLFPSSVYGYTF. The CDR3 DNA sequence: TGTGCCAGCGGGGACATGCGGCTTTTCCCTTCCTCCGTCTATGGCTACACCTTC. The V and J genes are TRBV21-1 and TRBJ1-2; the DNA was not used to check the table's D call, TRBD1. TRBV21-1 is noted as a pseudogene. The CDR3 has 18 amino acids.

V is TRBV5-1 and J is TRBJ2-5; 8 bases are shared with TRBD2. TRBJ2-7 matches the DNA end more closely, so the J call is doubtful. CDR1 and CDR2 (germline): SGHRS, YFSETQ. The CDR3 runs to 14 residues. The CDR3 nucleotides read TGCGCCAGCAGACTGGGACTAGAGTTCTACGAGCAGTACTTC. As protein: CASRLGLEFYEQYF.

The chain recombines TRBV5-6 with TRBJ1-1, with 10 bases that match TRBD1. With 4 bases clipped from V and 0 bases from J, the junction kept 6 bases outside the gene matches. The CDR3 is 16 amino acids. Germline V gene sequence: CDR1 SGHDT, CDR2 YYEEEE. The chain's CDR3 is CASSGGTGDMNTEAFF. In DNA, the CDR3 is TGTGCCAGCAGCGGGGGGACAGGGGACATGAACACTGAAGCTTTCTTT.

The rearrangement joins TRBV7-9 to TRBJ2-7; TRBD1 matches 7 bases. Germline assignment: CDR1 SEHNR and CDR2 FQNEAQ (reference sequence). With 3 bases clipped from V and 3 bases from J, the junction kept 5 bases outside the gene matches. This CDR3 has 14 residues. The CDR3 loop is CASSFRDRLYEQYF. The CDR3 bases are TGTGCCAGCAGCTTCCGGGACAGACTCTACGAGCAGTACTTC. The complete variable domain, with remaining parts taken from reference TRBV7-9 and TRBJ2-7, reads DTGVSQNPRHKITKRGQNVTFRCDPISEHNRLYWYRQTLGQGPEFLTYFQNEAQLEKSRLLSDRFSAERPKGSFSTLEIQRTEQGDSAMYLCASSFRDRLYEQYFGPGTRLTVT.

V is TRBV2 and J is TRBJ1-1; unclear D gene. There are 13 residues in the CDR3. V was pared by 8 bases and J by 2 bases, with 12 bases between. Per the germline V gene, CDR1 is SNHLY and CDR2 is FYNNEI. The CDR3 DNA reads TGTGCCAGCGCGGCGGTGGGTAACACTGAAGCTTTCTTT. Protein: CASAAVGNTEAFF. The full variable domain, with the rest looked up from reference TRBV2 and TRBJ1-1, is EPEVTQTPSHQVTQMGQEVILRCVPISNHLYFYWYRQILGQKVEFLVSFYNNEISEKSEIFDDQFSVERPDGSNFTLKIRSTKLEDSAMYFCASAAVGNTEAFFGQGTRLTVV.